This T cell receptor beta chain originates from a study of cytotoxic CD8 clonotypes in ibrutinib-treated CLL. For the study at large: Recorded responses included 24 partial and 2 complete; following median roughly 70 months, approximately 15 stayed remitted and roughly twelve progressed. Mean productive templates were 255,043; mean productive rearrangements were fewer than 95,000. Regarding the study as a whole: Whereas clonality rose at ibrutinib response, it declined toward baseline at progression.

Here immunoSEQ multiplex PCR was the method, and the copy in TCRdb shows in-frame clones only, minus some. The data contain roughly 170,000 clones, roughly 80% of them singletons. V lost 3 bases to trimming and J lost 1 base; unmatched junction nucleotides: 1. Germline V lookup: CDR1 SGHRS, CDR2 YFSETQ. The CDR3 runs to 13 residues. Genomic DNA for TCR beta libraries, around 2 micrograms, came from cryopreserved PBMCs. A note on this clone: Its antigen is unknown.

The V call is TRBV5-1, the J call TRBJ2-7, with 7 bases that match TRBD1. The clonotype originates from a human donor with chronic lymphocytic leukemia. The material was PBMCs, obtained after 24 months of ibrutinib treatment. The CDR3 reads CASSWGQSYEQYF. The DNA of the CDR3 is TGCGCCAGCAGCTGGGGACAGTCCTACGAGCAGTACTTC.